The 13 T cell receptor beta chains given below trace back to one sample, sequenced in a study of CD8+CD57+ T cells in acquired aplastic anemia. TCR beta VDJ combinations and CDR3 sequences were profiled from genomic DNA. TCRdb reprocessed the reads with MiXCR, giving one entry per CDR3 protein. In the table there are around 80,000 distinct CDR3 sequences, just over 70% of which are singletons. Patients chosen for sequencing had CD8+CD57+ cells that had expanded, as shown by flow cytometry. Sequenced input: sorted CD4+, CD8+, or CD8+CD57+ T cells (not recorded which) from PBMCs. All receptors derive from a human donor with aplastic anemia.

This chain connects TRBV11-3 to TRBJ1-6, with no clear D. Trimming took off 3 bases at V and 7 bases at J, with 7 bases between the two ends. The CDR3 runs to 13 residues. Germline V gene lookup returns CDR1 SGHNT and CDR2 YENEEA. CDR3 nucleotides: TGTGCCAGCAGCTTGGGGAGGAATTCACCCCTCCACTTT. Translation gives CASSLGRNSPLHF.

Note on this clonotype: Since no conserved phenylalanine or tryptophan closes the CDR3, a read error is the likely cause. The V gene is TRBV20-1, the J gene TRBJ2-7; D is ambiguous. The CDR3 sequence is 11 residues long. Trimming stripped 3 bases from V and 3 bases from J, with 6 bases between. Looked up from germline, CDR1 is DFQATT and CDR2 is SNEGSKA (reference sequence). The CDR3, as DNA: TGCAGTGCTAGGTCCGGCTACGAGCAGTACTTG. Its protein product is CSARSGYEQYL.

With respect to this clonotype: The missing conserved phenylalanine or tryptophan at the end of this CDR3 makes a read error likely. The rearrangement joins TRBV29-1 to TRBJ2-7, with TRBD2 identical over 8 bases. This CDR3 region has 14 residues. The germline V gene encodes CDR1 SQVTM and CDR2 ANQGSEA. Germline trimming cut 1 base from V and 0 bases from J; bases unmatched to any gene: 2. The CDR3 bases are TGCAGCGTTGAAGGGACTAGCAGCTCCTACGAGCAGTACCTC. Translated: CSVEGTSSSYEQYL.

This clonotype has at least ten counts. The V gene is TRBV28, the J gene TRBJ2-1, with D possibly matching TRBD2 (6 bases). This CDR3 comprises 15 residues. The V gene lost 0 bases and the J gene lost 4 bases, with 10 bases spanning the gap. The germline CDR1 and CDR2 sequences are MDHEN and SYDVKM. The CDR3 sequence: CASSLWLATYNEQFF. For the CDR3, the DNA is TGTGCCAGCAGTTTATGGCTAGCGACATACAATGAGCAGTTCTTC.

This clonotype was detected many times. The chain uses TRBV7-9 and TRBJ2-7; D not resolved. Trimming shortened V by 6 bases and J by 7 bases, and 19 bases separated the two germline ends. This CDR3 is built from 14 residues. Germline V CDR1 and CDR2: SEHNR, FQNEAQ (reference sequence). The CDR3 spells CASSARDLAEEQYF. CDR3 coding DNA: TGTGCCAGCAGTGCTAGAGATCTTGCGGAAGAGCAGTACTTC.

The CDR3 coding sequence is TGTGCCAGCAGTGAGCGAGCGGGAGGGCCCTACGAGCAGTACTTC. Encoded protein: CASSERAGGPYEQYF. This sequence joins TRBV2 and TRBJ2-7; 10 bases match TRBD2. V shed 3 bases and J 2 bases; nucleotides not matched to a gene: 4. CDR1 is SNHLY, CDR2 FYNNEI, per germline. The CDR3 extends over 15 amino acids.

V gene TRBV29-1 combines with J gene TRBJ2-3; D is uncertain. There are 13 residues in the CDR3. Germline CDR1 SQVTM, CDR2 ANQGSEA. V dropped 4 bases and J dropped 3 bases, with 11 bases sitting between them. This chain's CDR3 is CSVVPTVTDTQYF. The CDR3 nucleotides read TGCAGCGTTGTCCCCACAGTGACAGATACGCAGTATTTT.

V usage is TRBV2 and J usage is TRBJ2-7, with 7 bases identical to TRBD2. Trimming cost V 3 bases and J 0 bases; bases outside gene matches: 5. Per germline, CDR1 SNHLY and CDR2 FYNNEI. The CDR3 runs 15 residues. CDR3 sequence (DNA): TGTGCCAGCAGTGAGGGGGGGGATAGCTCCTACGAGCAGTACTTC. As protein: CASSEGGDSSYEQYF.

The CDR3 loop reads CSARAAGGYTF. CDR3 bases: TGCAGTGCTAGAGCGGCGGGAGGCTACACCTTC. The V and J genes are TRBV20-1 and TRBJ1-2, with unresolved D. This CDR3 has 11 amino acids. Trimming took 1 base from V and 8 from J, leaving 8 bases between them. Germline V CDR1 and CDR2: DFQATT, SNEGSKA (reference sequence).

For the CDR3, the DNA is TGCAGTGCTAGACAAGCGGCAAACCAAGAGACCCAGTACTTC. This encodes CSARQAANQETQYF. This chain links TRBV20-1 with TRBJ2-5, with a tentative D call TRBD2 (5 bases). Germline V lookup: CDR1 DFQATT, CDR2 SNEGSKA (reference sequence). Trimming removed 2 bases at V and 0 bases at J, with 10 bases between. CDR3 size: 14 residues.

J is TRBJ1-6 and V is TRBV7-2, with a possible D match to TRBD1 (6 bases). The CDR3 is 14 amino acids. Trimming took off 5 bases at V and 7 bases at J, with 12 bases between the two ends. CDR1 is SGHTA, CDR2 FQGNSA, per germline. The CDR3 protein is CASSILDSNSPLHF. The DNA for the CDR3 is TGTGCCAGCAGCATACTGGACAGCAATTCACCCCTCCACTTT.

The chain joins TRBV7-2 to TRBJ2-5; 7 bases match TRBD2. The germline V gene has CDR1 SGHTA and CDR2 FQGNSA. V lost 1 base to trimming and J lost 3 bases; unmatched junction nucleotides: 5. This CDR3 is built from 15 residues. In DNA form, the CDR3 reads TGTGCCAGCAGCTTAGGGGCGGGAGTGAAAGAGACCCAGTACTTC. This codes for CASSLGAGVKETQYF. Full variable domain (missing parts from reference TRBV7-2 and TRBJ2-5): GAGVSQSPSNKVTEKGKDVELRCDPISGHTALYWYRQSLGQGLEFLIYFQGNSAPDKSGLPSDRFSAERTGGSVSTLTIQRTQQEDSAVYLCASSLGAGVKETQYFGPGTRLLVL.

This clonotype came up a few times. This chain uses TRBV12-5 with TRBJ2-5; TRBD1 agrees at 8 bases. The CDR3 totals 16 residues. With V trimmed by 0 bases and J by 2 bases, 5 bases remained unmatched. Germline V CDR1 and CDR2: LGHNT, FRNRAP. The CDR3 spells CASGLVRRTGQETQYF. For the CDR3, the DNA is TGTGCTAGTGGTTTGGTACGAAGGACAGGGCAAGAGACCCAGTACTTC.